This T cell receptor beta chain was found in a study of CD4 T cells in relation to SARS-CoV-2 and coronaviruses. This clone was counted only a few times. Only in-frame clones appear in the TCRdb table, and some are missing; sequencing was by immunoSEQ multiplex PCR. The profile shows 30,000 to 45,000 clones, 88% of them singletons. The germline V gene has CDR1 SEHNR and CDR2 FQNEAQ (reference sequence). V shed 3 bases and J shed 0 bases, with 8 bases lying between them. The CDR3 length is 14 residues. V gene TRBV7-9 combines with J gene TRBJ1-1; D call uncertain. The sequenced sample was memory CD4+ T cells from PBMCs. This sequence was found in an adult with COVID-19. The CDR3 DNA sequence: TGTGCCAGCAGCTTTTCAGGACTGAACACTGAAGCTTTCTTT. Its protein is CASSFSGLNTEAFF.